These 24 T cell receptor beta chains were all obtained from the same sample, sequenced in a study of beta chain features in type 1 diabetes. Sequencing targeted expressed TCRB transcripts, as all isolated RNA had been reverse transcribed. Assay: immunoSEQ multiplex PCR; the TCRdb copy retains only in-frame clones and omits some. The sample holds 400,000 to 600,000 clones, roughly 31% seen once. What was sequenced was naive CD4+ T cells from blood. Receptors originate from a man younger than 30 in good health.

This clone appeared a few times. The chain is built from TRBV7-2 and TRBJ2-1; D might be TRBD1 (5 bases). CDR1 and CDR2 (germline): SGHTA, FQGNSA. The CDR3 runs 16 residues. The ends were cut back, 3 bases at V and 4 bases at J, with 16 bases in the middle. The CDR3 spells CASSLTRASLYNEQFF. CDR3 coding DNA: TGTGCCAGCAGCTTGACCAGGGCATCGTTATACAATGAGCAGTTCTTC. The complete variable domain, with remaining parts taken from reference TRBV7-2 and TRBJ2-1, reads GAGVSQSPSNKVTEKGKDVELRCDPISGHTALYWYRQSLGQGLEFLIYFQGNSAPDKSGLPSDRFSAERTGGSVSTLTIQRTQQEDSAVYLCASSLTRASLYNEQFFGPGTRLTVL.

The CDR3 bases are TGTGCCAGCAGCACACGGGGCGCTTCTGGGGCCAACGTCCTGACTTTC. Translation: CASSTRGASGANVLTF. This sequence joins TRBV25-1 and TRBJ2-6, with D perhaps assigned TRBD1 or TRBD2 (5 bases each). Looked up from germline, CDR1 is MGHDK and CDR2 is SYGVNS. The CDR3 spans 16 residues. The ends were cut back, 6 bases at V and 1 base at J, with 13 bases in the middle.

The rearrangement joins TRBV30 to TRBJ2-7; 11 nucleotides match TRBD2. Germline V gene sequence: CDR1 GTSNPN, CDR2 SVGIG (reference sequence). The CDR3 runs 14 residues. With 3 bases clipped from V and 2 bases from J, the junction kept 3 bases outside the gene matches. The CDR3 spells CAWSLTSGAYEQYF. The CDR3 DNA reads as TGTGCCTGGAGCCTGACTAGCGGGGCCTACGAGCAGTACTTC.

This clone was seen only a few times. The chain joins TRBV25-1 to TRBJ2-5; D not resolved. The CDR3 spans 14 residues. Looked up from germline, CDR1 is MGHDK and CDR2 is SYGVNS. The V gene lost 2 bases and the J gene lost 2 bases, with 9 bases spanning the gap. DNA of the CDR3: TGTGCCAGCAGTGAACACGGACGGCAAGAGACCCAGTACTTC. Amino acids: CASSEHGRQETQYF. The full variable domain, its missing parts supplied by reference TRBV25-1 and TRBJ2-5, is EADIYQTPRYLVIGTGKKITLECSQTMGHDKMYWYQQDPGMELHLIHYSYGVNSTEKGDLSSESTVSRIRTEHFPLTLESARPSHTSQYLCASSEHGRQETQYFGPGTRLLVL.

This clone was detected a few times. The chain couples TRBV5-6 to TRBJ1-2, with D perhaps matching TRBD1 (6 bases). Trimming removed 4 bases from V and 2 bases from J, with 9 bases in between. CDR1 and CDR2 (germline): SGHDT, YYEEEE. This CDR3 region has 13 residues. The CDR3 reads CASSITGNYGYTF. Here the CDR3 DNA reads TGTGCCAGCAGCATAACAGGGAACTATGGCTACACCTTC. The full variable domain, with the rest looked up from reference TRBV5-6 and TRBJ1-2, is DAGVTQSPTHLIKTRGQQVTLRCSPKSGHDTVSWYQQALGQGPQFIFQYYEEEERQRGNFPDRFSGHQFPNYSSELNVNALLLGDSALYLCASSITGNYGYTFGSGTRLTVV.

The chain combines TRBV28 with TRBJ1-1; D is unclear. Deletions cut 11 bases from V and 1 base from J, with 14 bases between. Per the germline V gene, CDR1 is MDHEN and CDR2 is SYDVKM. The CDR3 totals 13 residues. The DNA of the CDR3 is TGTGCCTTAGCGATGGGGAGGAACACTGAAGCTTTCTTT. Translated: CALAMGRNTEAFF.

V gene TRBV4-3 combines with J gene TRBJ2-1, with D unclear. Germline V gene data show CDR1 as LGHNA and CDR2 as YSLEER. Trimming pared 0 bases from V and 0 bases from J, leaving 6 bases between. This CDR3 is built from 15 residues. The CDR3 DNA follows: TGCGCCAGCAGCCAAGAGGCTAGCTCCTACAATGAGCAGTTCTTC. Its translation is CASSQEASSYNEQFF.

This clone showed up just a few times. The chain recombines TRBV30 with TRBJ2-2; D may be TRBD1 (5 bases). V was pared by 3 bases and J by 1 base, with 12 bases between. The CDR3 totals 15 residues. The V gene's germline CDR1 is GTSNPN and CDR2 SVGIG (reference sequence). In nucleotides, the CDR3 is TGTGCCTGGAGCCCAGGGTGGAGGAACACCGGGGAGCTGTTTTTT. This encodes CAWSPGWRNTGELFF.

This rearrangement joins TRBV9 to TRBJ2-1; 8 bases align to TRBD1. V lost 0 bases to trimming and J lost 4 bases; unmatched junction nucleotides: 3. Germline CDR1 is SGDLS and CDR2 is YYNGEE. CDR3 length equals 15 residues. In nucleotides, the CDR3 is TGTGCCAGCAGCGTAGAGGGACAGGTGTACAATGAGCAGTTCTTC. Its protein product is CASSVEGQVYNEQFF. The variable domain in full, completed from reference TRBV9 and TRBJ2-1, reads DSGVTQTPKHLITATGQRVTLRCSPRSGDLSVYWYQQSLDQGLQFLIQYYNGEERAKGNILERFSAQQFPDLHSELNLSSLELGDSALYFCASSVEGQVYNEQFFGPGTRLTVL.

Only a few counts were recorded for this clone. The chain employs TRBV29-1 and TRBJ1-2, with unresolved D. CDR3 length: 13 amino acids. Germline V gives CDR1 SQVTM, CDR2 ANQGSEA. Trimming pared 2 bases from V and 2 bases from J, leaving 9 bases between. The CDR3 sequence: CSVETYLNYGYTF. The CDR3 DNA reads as TGCAGCGTTGAAACATACCTCAACTATGGCTACACCTTC.

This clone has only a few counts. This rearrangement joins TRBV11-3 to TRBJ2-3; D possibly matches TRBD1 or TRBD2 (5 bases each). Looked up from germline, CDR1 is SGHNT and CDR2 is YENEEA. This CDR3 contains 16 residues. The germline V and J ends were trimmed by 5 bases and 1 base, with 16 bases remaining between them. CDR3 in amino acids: CASSPGTFGGTDTQYF. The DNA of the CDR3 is TGTGCCAGCAGCCCTGGGACCTTCGGGGGCACAGATACGCAGTATTTT. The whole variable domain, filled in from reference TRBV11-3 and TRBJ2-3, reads EAGVVQSPRYKIIEKKQPVAFWCNPISGHNTLYWYLQNLGQGPELLIRYENEEAVDDSQLPKDRFSAERLKGVDSTLKIQPAELGDSAVYLCASSPGTFGGTDTQYFGPGTRLTVL.

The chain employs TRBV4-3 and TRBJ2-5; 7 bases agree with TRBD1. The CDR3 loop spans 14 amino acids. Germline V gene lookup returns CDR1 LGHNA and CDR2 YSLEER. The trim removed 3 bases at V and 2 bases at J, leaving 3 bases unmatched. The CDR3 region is CASSQPGQQETQYF. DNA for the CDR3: TGCGCCAGCAGCCAGCCGGGACAGCAAGAGACCCAGTACTTC.

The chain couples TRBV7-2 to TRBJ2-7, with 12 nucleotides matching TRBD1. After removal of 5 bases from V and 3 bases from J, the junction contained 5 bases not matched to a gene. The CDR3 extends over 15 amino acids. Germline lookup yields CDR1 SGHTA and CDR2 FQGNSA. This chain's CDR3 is CASSPGQGAFYEQYF. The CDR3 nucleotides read TGTGCCAGCAGCCCGGGACAGGGGGCTTTCTACGAGCAGTACTTC.

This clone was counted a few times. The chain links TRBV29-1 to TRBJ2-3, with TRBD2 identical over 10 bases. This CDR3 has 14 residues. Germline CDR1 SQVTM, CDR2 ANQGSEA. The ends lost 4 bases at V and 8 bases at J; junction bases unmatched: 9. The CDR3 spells CSVGLAGDLGTQYF. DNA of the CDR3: TGCAGCGTTGGGCTAGCGGGAGACCTTGGTACGCAGTATTTT.

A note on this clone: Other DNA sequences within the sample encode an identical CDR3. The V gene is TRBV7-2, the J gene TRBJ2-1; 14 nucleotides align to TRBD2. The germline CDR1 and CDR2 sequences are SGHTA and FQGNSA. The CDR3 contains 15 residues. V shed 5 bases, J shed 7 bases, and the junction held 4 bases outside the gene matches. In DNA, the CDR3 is TGTGCCAGCAGCCCTGGGACTAGCGGGAGTAATGAGCAGTTCTTC. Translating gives CASSPGTSGSNEQFF.

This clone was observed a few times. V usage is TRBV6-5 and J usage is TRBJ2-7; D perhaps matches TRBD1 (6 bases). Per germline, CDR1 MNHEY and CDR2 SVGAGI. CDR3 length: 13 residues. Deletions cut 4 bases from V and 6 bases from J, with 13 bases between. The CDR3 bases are TGTGCCAGCAGTTCCAGGGGAAGGGGCGAGCAGTACTTC. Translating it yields CASSSRGRGEQYF.

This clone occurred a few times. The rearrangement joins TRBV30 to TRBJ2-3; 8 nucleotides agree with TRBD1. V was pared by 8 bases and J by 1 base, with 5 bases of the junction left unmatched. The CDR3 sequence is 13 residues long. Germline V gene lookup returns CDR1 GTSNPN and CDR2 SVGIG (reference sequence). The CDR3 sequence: CAKNRGGTDTQYF. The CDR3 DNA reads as TGTGCCAAGAACAGGGGGGGCACAGATACGCAGTATTTT.

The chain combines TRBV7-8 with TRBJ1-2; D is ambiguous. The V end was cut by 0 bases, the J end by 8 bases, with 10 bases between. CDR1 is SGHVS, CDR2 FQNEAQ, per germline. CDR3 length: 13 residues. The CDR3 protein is CASSLATFDGYTF. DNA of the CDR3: TGTGCCAGCAGCTTAGCTACCTTTGACGGCTACACCTTC.

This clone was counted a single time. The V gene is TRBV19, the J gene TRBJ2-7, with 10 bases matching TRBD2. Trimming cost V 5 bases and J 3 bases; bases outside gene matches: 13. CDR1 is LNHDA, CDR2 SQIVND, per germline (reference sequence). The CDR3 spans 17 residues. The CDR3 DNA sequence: TGTGCCAGTAGTGCCTACTCCCGGGCTAGCGGGAGCTACGAGCAGTACTTC. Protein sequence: CASSAYSRASGSYEQYF.

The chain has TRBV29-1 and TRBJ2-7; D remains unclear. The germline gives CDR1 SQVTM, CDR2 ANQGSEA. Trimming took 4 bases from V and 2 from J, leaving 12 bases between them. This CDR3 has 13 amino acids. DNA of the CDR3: TGCAGCGTTGCCTGGGCAGTCCCCTACGAGCAGTACTTC. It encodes CSVAWAVPYEQYF.

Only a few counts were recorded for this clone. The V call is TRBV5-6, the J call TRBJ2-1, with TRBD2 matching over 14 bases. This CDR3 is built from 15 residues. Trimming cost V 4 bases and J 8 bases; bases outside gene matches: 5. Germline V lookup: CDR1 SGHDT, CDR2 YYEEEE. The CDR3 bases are TGTGCCAGCAGCATCGGGACTAGCGGGAGCGATGAGCAGTTCTTC. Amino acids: CASSIGTSGSDEQFF.

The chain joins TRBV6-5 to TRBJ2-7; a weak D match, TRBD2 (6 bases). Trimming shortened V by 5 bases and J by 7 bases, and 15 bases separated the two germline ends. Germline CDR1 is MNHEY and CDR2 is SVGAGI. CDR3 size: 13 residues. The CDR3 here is CASSGQWSGEQYF. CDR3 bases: TGTGCCAGCAGTGGCCAGTGGAGCGGGGAGCAGTACTTC.

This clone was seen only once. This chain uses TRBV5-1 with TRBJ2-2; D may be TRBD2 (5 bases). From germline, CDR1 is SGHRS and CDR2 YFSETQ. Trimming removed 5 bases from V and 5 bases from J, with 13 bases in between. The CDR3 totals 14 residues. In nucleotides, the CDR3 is TGCGCCAGCAGGGAGGCCTCCTCGACCGGGGAGCTGTTTTTT. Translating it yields CASREASSTGELFF.

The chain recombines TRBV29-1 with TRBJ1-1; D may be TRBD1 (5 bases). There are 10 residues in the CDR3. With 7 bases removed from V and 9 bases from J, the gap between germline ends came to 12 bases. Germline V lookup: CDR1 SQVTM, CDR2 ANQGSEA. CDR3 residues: CSATEGQAFF. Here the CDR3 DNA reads TGCAGCGCCACCGAGGGACAAGCTTTCTTT. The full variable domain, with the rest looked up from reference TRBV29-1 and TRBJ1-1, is SAVISQKPSRDICQRGTSLTIQCQVDSQVTMMFWYRQQPGQSLTLIATANQGSEATYESGFVIDKFPISRPNLTFSTLTVSNMSPEDSSIYLCSATEGQAFFGQGTRLTVV.